This TCR beta chain is from a study of early T cells in non-severe SARS-CoV-2 infection. MiXCR, applied by TCRdb to the 5' RACE reads, yields one record per CDR3 protein. Of some 66,000 distinct CDR3 sequences listed, approximately 13% were seen once; the top ten hold about 8%. This clonotype was picked up many times. This sequence was found in an adult who was a healthcare worker with PCR-confirmed SARS-CoV-2 infection or an uninfected control (not recorded which). The sequencing input was whole blood.

This CDR3 reads CASSILQGPRDTQYF. In DNA form, the CDR3 reads TGTGCCAGCAGCATACTACAGGGGCCGCGAGATACGCAGTATTTT. The J gene is TRBJ2-3, the V gene TRBV5-6; TRBD1 matches 7 bases. The CDR3 totals 15 residues. Germline V gene lookup returns CDR1 SGHDT and CDR2 YYEEEE. J was trimmed by 5 bases and V by 4 bases; bases with no gene match: 10.